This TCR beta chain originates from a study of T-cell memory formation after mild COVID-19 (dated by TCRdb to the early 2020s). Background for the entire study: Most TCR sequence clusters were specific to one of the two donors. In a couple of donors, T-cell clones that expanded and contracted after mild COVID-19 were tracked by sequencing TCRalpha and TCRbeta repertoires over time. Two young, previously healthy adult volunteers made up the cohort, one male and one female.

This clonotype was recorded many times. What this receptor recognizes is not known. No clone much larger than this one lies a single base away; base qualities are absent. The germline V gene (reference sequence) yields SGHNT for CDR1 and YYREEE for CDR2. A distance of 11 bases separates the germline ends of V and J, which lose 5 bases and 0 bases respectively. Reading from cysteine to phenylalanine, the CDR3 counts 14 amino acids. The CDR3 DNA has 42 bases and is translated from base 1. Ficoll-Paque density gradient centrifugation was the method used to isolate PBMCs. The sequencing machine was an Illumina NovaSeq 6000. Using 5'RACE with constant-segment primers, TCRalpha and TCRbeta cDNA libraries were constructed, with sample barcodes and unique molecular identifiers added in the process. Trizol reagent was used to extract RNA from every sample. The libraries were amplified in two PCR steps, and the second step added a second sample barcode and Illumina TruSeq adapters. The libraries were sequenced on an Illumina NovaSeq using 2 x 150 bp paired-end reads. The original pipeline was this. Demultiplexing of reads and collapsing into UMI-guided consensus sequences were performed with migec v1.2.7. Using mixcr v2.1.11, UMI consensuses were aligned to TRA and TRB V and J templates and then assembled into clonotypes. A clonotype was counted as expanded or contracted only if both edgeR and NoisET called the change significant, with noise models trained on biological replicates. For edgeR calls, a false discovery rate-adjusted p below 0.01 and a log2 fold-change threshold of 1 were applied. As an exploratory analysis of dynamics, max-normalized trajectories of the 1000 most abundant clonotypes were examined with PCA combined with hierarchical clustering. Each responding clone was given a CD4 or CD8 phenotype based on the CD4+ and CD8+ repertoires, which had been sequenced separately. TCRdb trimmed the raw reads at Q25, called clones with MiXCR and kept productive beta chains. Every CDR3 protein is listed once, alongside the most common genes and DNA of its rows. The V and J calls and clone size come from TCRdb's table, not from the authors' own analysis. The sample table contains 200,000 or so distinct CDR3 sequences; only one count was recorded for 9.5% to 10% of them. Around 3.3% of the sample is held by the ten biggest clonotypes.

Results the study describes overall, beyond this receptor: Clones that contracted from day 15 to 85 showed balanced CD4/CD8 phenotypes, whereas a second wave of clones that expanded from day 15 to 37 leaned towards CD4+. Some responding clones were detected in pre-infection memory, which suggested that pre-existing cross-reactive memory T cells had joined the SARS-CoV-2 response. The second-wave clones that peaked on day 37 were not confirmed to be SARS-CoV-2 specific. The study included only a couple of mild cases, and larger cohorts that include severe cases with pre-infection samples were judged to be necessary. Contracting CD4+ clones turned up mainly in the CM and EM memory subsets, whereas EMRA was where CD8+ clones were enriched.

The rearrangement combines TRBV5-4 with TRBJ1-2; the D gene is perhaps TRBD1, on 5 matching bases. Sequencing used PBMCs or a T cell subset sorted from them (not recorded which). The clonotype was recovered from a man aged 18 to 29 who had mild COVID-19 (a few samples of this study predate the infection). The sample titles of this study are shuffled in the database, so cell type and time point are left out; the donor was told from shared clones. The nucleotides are TGTGCCAGCAGGGGGACCGAGACTAACTATGGCTACACCTTC. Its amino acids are CASRGTETNYGYTF.